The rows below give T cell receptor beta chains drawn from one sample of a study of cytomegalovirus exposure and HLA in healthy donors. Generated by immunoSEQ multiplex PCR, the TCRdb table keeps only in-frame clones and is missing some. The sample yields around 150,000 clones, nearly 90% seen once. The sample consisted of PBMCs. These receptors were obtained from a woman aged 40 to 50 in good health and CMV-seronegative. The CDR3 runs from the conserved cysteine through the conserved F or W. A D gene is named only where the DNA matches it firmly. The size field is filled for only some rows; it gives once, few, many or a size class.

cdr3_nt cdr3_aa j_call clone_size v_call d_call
TGTGCCAGCAGCTCCCGGGACAGGGGCCACGAGCAGTACTTC CASSSRDRGHEQYF TRBJ2-7 once TRBV7-2 TRBD1
TGTGCCAGCAGTTACACGGGACTTTTCGAGCAGTACTTC CASSYTGLFEQYF TRBJ2-7 - TRBV7-9 -
TGCGCCAGCAGCTTGGGTGGCGGCGGTCCCGGGGAGCTGTTTTTT CASSLGGGGPGELFF TRBJ2-2 - TRBV5-1 -
TGTGCCATCAGTGACAGTTACGAGCAGTACTTC CAISDSYEQYF TRBJ2-7 few TRBV10-3 -
TGTGCCAGCAGGGCCGAGACAGGGATGGGGACCCAGTACTTC CASRAETGMGTQYF TRBJ2-5 once TRBV2 TRBD1
TGTGCCAGCAGCCAAGATGGGACAGGACCGTATGGCTACACCTTC CASSQDGTGPYGYTF TRBJ1-2 - TRBV4-2 TRBD1
TGTGCCAGCTCACCAGGGGCTAGCGGGAGAGGCACCGGGGAGCTGTTTTTT CASSPGASGRGTGELFF TRBJ2-2 - TRBV18 TRBD2
TGTGCCAGCAGCCTGACTAGGGTCACAGATACGCAGTATTTT CASSLTRVTDTQYF TRBJ2-3 - TRBV7-2 -
TGTGCCAGCAGCCCTCTCCGACTAGTGGGCTGGGATGAGCAGTTCTTC CASSPLRLVGWDEQFF TRBJ2-1 - TRBV7-2 -
TGTGCCAGCAGTTTAGGACAGGGCCGAGTCTTC CASSLGQGRVF TRBJ2-1 - TRBV27 TRBD1
TGTGCCAGCAGCTTAGGGGACAGGTCTGGGGCCAACGTCCTGACTTTC CASSLGDRSGANVLTF TRBJ2-6 - TRBV7-2 TRBD1
TGCGCCAGCAGCTTGTTCGGCGGGGGAACGAACGGGGAGCTGTTTTTT CASSLFGGGTNGELFF TRBJ2-2 - TRBV5-1 TRBD2
TGTGCCAGCAGTGAAGGGGGGGGGCGCACCGGGGAGCTGTTTTTT CASSEGGGRTGELFF TRBJ2-2 once TRBV6-1 -
TGCGCCAGCAGCCAACCCCTGGCTAGCGGCAAAAACATTCAGTACTTC CASSQPLASGKNIQYF TRBJ2-4 - TRBV4-1 TRBD2
TGTGCCAGCAGCAAAGAGAGGACACAGGGCCCTTACAATGAGCAGTTCTTC CASSKERTQGPYNEQFF TRBJ2-1 - TRBV21-1 -